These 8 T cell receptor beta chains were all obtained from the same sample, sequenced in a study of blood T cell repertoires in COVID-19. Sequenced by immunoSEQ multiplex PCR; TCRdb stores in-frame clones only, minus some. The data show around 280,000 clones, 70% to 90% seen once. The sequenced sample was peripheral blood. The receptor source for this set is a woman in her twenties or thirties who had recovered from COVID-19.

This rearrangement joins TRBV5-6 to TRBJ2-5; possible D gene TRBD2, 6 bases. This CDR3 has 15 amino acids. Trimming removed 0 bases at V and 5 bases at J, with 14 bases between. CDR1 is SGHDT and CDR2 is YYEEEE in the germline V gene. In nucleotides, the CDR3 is TGTGCCAGCAGCTTGGCCGGGGAGGAAGGGGAGACCCAGTACTTC. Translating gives CASSLAGEEGETQYF.

This chain's CDR3 is CATSDWGTSVIEQFF. The CDR3 DNA reads TGTGCCACCAGTGATTGGGGGACTAGCGTTATTGAGCAGTTCTTC. V and J are TRBV24-1 and TRBJ2-1, with 10 bases lining up with TRBD2. Trimming removed 2 bases from V and 9 bases from J; junction bases left unmatched: 6. This CDR3 contains 15 residues. CDR1 KGHDR and CDR2 SFDVKD come from the germline V gene.

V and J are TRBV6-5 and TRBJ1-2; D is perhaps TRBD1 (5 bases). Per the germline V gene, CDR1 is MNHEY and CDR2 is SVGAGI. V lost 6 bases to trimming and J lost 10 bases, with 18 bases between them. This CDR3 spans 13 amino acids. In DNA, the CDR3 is TGTGCCAGCAGCCTCGGGGGAGCTACGGTCTACACCTTC. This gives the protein CASSLGGATVYTF.

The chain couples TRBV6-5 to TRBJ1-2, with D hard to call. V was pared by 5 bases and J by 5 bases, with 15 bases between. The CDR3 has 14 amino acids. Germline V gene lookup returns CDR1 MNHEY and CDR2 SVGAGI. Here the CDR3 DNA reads TGTGCCAGCAGTCTGGACTCAGGATATTATGGCTACACCTTC. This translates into CASSLDSGYYGYTF.

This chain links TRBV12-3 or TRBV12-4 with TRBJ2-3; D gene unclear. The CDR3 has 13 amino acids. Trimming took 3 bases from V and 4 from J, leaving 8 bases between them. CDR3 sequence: CASSLSIADTQYF. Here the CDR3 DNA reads TGTGCCAGCAGTTTGTCTATCGCAGATACGCAGTATTTT.

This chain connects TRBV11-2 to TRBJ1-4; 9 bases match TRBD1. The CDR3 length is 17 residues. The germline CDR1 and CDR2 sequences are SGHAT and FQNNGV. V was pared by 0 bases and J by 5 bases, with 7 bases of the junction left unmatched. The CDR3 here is CASSLDRSGTGNEKLFF. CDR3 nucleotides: TGTGCCAGCAGCTTAGATCGATCCGGGACAGGGAATGAAAAACTGTTTTTT.

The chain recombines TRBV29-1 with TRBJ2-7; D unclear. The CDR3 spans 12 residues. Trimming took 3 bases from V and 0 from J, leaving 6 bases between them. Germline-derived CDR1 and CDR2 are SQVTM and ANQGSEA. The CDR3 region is CSVELSSYEQYF. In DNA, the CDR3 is TGCAGCGTTGAGCTAAGCTCCTACGAGCAGTACTTC.

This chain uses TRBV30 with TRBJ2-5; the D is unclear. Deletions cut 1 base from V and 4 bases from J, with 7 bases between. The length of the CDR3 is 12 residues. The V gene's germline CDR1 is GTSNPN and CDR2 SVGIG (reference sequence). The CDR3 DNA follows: TGTGCCTGGAGTGACCAGCGAGAGACCCAGTACTTC. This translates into CAWSDQRETQYF.